This T cell receptor (beta chain) was sequenced in a study of cytomegalovirus exposure and HLA in healthy donors. Whole-study results and caveats: There were about 160 TCR beta chains listed as cytomegalovirus-associated. The later analysis indicated that the majority of CMV-associated TCR beta chains appeared HLA-restricted. It was taken for granted in presence/absence analyses that sequencing depth across donors was roughly uniform. Sequences of the TCR beta chain were said to predict the HLA-A and HLA-B alleles of most subjects accurately.

CDR3 length equals 12 residues. CDR1 is MNHEY, CDR2 SVGAGI, per germline. V lost 5 bases and J lost 8, with 12 bases in between. Worth noting for this clone: The antigen remains undetermined.

It was with 60 Vbeta and 13 Jbeta primers that the PCR ran. Generated by immunoSEQ multiplex PCR, the TCRdb table keeps only in-frame clones and is missing some. The sample shows 200,000 to 250,000 clones, around 73% of them seen only once. The material sequenced was PBMCs. The rearrangement uses TRBV6-5 and TRBJ1-2; maybe TRBD1 (5 bases). The origin of this receptor is a male donor in good health and CMV-seronegative. The CDR3 reads CASSPGLRGYTF. Written as DNA, the CDR3 is TGTGCCAGCAGTCCAGGGTTGCGGGGCTACACCTTC.